A single T cell receptor (beta chain) is shown here with its context. Original data processing: Reference gene primer amplification in the assay estimated nucleated cell counts. Here immunoSEQ multiplex PCR was the method, and the copy in TCRdb shows in-frame clones only, minus some. V and J calls plus clone size are reproduced from that table; the DNA served to infer D and trimming. The table records more than 90,000 clones, about nine tenths of them present only once. This sample was taken from a study of blood T cell repertoires in COVID-19. About the research overall: COVID-19 samples, acute and convalescent, were from the United States, Italy and Spain. The cDNA or gDNA used as material had been derived from T cells, B-cell-depleted T cells, or PBMCs.

The TCR originated in a human donor in a cohort sampled during active COVID-19. Sequenced sample: peripheral blood.

The CDR3 DNA is TGTGCCAGCAGCAACAGGGTTTTACCCCTCCACTTT. It encodes CASSNRVLPLHF. The gene calls are TRBV6-5 and TRBJ1-6, with D possibly matching TRBD1 (6 bases). V lost 6 bases and J lost 12, with 12 bases in between. From germline, CDR1 is MNHEY and CDR2 SVGAGI. There are 12 residues in the CDR3.